The 23 T cell receptor beta chains given below trace back to one sample, sequenced in a study of blood T cells in healthy people across ages. With a J-beta primer mix and a sample-barcoded 5' primer, a second PCR ran about 7 to 12 cycles. Using its own MiXCR run on the 5' RACE reads, TCRdb lists one record per CDR3 protein. The data show about 800,000 distinct CDR3 sequences, about half seen once. The sequencing sample was made of blood. Every receptor here comes from a man older than 75 in good health.

The chain carries TRBV3-1 and TRBJ2-1; a weak D match, TRBD1 (6 bases). V lost 3 bases, J lost 15 bases, and 12 bases lay in between. Germline loops: CDR1 LGHDT, CDR2 YNNKEL (reference sequence). The CDR3 loop spans 11 amino acids. CDR3 nucleotide sequence: TGTGCCAGCAGCCACAGGACAGAGGTGTTCTTC. Translating gives CASSHRTEVFF.

The V gene is TRBV7-2, the J gene TRBJ2-7; 8 nucleotides align to TRBD1. The J call may be wrong; the DNA end is better matched by TRBJ2-5. Germline CDR1 reads SGHTA; CDR2 reads FQGNSA. The CDR3 is 14 amino acids. This chain's CDR3 is CASTGGAWEETQYF. DNA of the CDR3: TGTGCCAGCACAGGGGGCGCTTGGGAAGAGACCCAGTACTTC.

Remarks on this clonotype: A read error may be the cause here, since a much bigger clone is one base away. The V gene is TRBV6-5, the J gene TRBJ2-7; D tentatively reads TRBD1 or TRBD2 (5 bases each). Trimming cost V 2 bases and J 3 bases, with 14 bases left between them. The V gene's germline CDR1 is MNHEY and CDR2 SVGAGI. The CDR3 contains 15 residues. The CDR3 coding sequence is TGTGCCAGCAGTTACGAGGCAGGGAGCCTCTACGAGCAGTACTTC. Encoded protein: CASSYEAGSLYEQYF.

The chain combines TRBV7-2 with TRBJ1-2; TRBD1 aligns across 7 bases. The CDR3 extends over 14 amino acids. Germline-derived CDR1 and CDR2 are SGHTA and FQGNSA. V lost 5 bases to trimming and J lost 1 base; unmatched junction nucleotides: 4. The CDR3 loop reads CASSGRDSNYGYTF. CDR3 nucleotides: TGTGCCAGCAGCGGCCGGGACAGTAACTATGGCTACACCTTC.

The chain couples TRBV7-2 to TRBJ2-1, with 9 bases aligning to TRBD2. This CDR3 has 16 amino acids. The V and J ends lost 5 bases and 6 bases, in that order; junction bases with no gene match: 11. Germline CDR1 SGHTA, CDR2 FQGNSA. CDR3 in DNA: TGTGCCAGCAGCCCAGGGACTAGCCGACAATGCAATGAGCAGTTCTTC. It yields the protein CASSPGTSRQCNEQFF.

This clonotype has a single count. A single base separates this from a much larger clone, so it may be a read error. The chain is built from TRBV5-1 and TRBJ2-3; TRBD2 matches 9 bases. The CDR3 sequence is 14 residues long. Germline V gene lookup returns CDR1 SGHRS and CDR2 YFSETQ. The CDR3, as DNA: TGCACCACTTCGACTAGCGGAAGCACAGATACGCAGTATTTT. Translation: CTTSTSGSTDTQYF.

There are many counts of this clonotype. V is TRBV6-2 or TRBV6-3 and J is TRBJ2-1, with 9 bases fitting TRBD1. The CDR3 runs 15 residues. CDR1 is MNHEY, CDR2 SVGEGT, per germline. Trimming removed 7 bases from V and 9 bases from J; junction bases left unmatched: 13. CDR3 sequence (DNA): TGTGCCAGCACTTTGCCCCGGACAGGGGTAGGTGAGCAGTTCTTC. Protein: CASTLPRTGVGEQFF.

In this sample, this clonotype turned up once. The V gene is TRBV7-2, the J gene TRBJ1-3; D is unresolved. Germline lookup yields CDR1 SGHTA and CDR2 FQGNSA. The CDR3 has 15 amino acids. With 5 bases removed from V and 0 bases from J, the gap between germline ends came to 11 bases. DNA for the CDR3: TGTGCCAGCAGCCCACAGAGCAGCTCTGGAAACACCATATATTTT. It translates to CASSPQSSSGNTIYF. Based on the CDR3 plus reference TRBV7-2 and TRBJ1-3, the full variable domain is GAGVSQSPSNKVTEKGKDVELRCDPISGHTALYWYRQSLGQGLEFLIYFQGNSAPDKSGLPSDRFSAERTGGSVSTLTIQRTQQEDSAVYLCASSPQSSSGNTIYFGEGSWLTVV.

J is TRBJ2-3 and V is TRBV11-2; D remains ambiguous. Germline CDR1 is SGHAT and CDR2 is FQNNGV. The CDR3 has 15 amino acids. V gave up 1 base and J gave up 2 bases, with 10 bases separating them. The CDR3 is CASSLVAEPTDTQYF. The CDR3 coding sequence is TGTGCCAGCAGCTTAGTTGCGGAGCCCACAGATACGCAGTATTTT.

The table lists this clonotype with a few counts. The chain carries TRBV9 and TRBJ2-5; 15 bases match TRBD2. This CDR3 region has 16 residues. Germline trimming cut 5 bases from V and 5 bases from J; bases unmatched to any gene: 7. CDR1 SGDLS and CDR2 YYNGEE come from the germline V gene. CDR3 sequence (DNA): TGTGCCAGCAGTGATCCGGGACTAGCGGGAGGCGAGACCCAGTACTTC. Translating it yields CASSDPGLAGGETQYF.

In its sample, this clonotype was seen a few times. The chain links TRBV5-6 to TRBJ2-7; D is ambiguous. CDR1 SGHDT and CDR2 YYEEEE come from the germline V gene. The CDR3 is made up of 13 amino acids. The V end lost 4 bases, the J end lost 6 bases, and 14 bases lay between the germline ends. The CDR3 here is CASSLDGSLEQYF. CDR3 DNA: TGTGCCAGCAGCCTTGATGGATCACTCGAGCAGTACTTC.

The V and J genes are TRBV6-2 or TRBV6-3 and TRBJ2-1, with 9 bases aligning to TRBD2. The DNA end is a closer match to TRBJ2-7, so the J assignment may be wrong. The CDR3 is made up of 15 amino acids. Germline V gene lookup returns CDR1 MNHEY and CDR2 SVGEGT. CDR3 DNA sequence: TGTGCCAGCAGTTCTCTTAGCGGGGGCTACAATGAGCAGTACTTC. The encoded protein is CASSSLSGGYNEQYF.

The V and J genes are TRBV7-2 and TRBJ2-2; a possible D gene is TRBD2 (5 bases). With 3 bases removed from V and 6 bases from J, the gap between germline ends came to 14 bases. The CDR3 runs to 15 residues. Germline assignment: CDR1 SGHTA and CDR2 FQGNSA. The CDR3 sequence is CASSFAGIGPGELFF. The CDR3 nucleotides read TGTGCCAGCAGCTTCGCCGGGATTGGCCCCGGGGAGCTGTTTTTT.

This chain links TRBV10-1 with TRBJ2-5, with D possibly matching TRBD2 (6 bases). This CDR3 is 16 amino acids long. Germline CDR1 and CDR2: WNHNN and SYGVQD (reference sequence). The ends were cut back, 5 bases at V and 2 bases at J, with 18 bases in the middle. The DNA of the CDR3 is TGCGCCAGCAGTCCTCCTCTACGGGACTCACAAGAGACCCAGTACTTC. This sequence encodes CASSPPLRDSQETQYF.

The V gene is TRBV28, the J gene TRBJ2-1; the D is unclear. The ends were cut back, 7 bases at V and 6 bases at J, with 16 bases in the middle. CDR3 length: 14 residues. Germline values: CDR1 MDHEN, CDR2 SYDVKM. The CDR3 region has the DNA TGTGCCAGCACCTGGGATAGGGTCGGCAATGAGCAGTTCTTC. This codes for CASTWDRVGNEQFF.

The V call is TRBV7-2, the J call TRBJ2-7, with 9 bases aligning to TRBD2. The J call is uncertain, as TRBJ2-4 better fits the DNA end. Germline V gene data show CDR1 as SGHTA and CDR2 as FQGNSA. CDR3 length: 15 amino acids. This CDR3 reads CASSFPTSGKNIQYF. DNA for the CDR3: TGTGCCAGCAGCTTCCCGACTAGCGGTAAAAACATTCAGTACTTC.

The rearrangement links TRBV6-6 to TRBJ2-1, with D possibly matching TRBD1 (6 bases). CDR3 length: 14 residues. V dropped 9 bases and J dropped 4 bases, with 16 bases sitting between them. Per germline, CDR1 MNHNY and CDR2 SVGAGI (reference sequence). The CDR3 is CASRSGTLYNEQFF. The DNA of the CDR3 is TGTGCCAGTCGTTCCGGGACACTTTACAATGAGCAGTTCTTC.

The chain is built from TRBV20-1 and TRBJ2-5; 7 bases are a match to TRBD2. The J call is uncertain, as TRBJ2-7 better fits the DNA end. Germline loops: CDR1 DFQATT, CDR2 SNEGSKA (reference sequence). This CDR3 comprises 13 residues. Here the CDR3 reads CSAYEASGHEQYF. The CDR3 DNA is TGCAGTGCTTACGAGGCTAGCGGCCACGAGCAGTACTTC.

This clonotype was seen a few times. The V gene is TRBV7-6, the J gene TRBJ2-4; no clear D gene. Germline assignment: CDR1 SGHVS and CDR2 FNYEAQ. CDR3 length: 14 amino acids. V was pared by 1 base and J by 8 bases, with 12 bases between. The CDR3 region is CASSLGVLGDIQYF. CDR3 DNA: TGTGCCAGCAGCTTAGGTGTTCTGGGCGACATTCAGTACTTC.

This clonotype has more than one count but fewer than ten. CDR3 sequence (DNA): TGTGCCAGCAGCCCCGAAGGAAGGACCCCCTACGAGCAGTACTTC. It translates to CASSPEGRTPYEQYF. The gene calls are TRBV9 and TRBJ2-7; D remains ambiguous. The germline V gene encodes CDR1 SGDLS and CDR2 YYNGEE. The CDR3 has 15 amino acids. The V and J ends lost 4 bases and 2 bases respectively, with 16 bases between them.

This clonotype was counted at least ten times. The chain joins TRBV2 to TRBJ2-5, with 12 bases that match TRBD2. Germline trimming cut 8 bases from V and 5 bases from J; bases unmatched to any gene: 6. Germline values: CDR1 SNHLY, CDR2 FYNNEI. This CDR3 region has 14 residues. DNA for the CDR3: TGTGCCAGCGGCCTAGCGGGAGGGCCTGAGACCCAGTACTTC. Translation gives CASGLAGGPETQYF.

The sample holds many counts of this clonotype. The chain links TRBV7-6 to TRBJ2-1; unclear D gene. The CDR3 has 12 amino acids. V was clipped by 4 bases and J by 7 bases, with 8 bases between them. CDR1 is SGHVS and CDR2 is FNYEAQ in the germline V gene. This CDR3 is CASSSLSNEQFF. For the CDR3, the DNA is TGTGCCAGCAGCTCCCTTTCTAATGAGCAGTTCTTC.

V is TRBV6-2 or TRBV6-3 and J is TRBJ2-3; 7 nucleotides line up with TRBD2. Germline V lookup: CDR1 MNHEY, CDR2 SVGEGT. Losses at the gene ends were 5 bases for V and 5 bases for J; bases not matched to a gene: 4. CDR3 length equals 13 residues. The CDR3 bases are TGTGCCAGCAGTCGGCTAGCGGAAGATACGCAGTATTTT. This encodes CASSRLAEDTQYF.